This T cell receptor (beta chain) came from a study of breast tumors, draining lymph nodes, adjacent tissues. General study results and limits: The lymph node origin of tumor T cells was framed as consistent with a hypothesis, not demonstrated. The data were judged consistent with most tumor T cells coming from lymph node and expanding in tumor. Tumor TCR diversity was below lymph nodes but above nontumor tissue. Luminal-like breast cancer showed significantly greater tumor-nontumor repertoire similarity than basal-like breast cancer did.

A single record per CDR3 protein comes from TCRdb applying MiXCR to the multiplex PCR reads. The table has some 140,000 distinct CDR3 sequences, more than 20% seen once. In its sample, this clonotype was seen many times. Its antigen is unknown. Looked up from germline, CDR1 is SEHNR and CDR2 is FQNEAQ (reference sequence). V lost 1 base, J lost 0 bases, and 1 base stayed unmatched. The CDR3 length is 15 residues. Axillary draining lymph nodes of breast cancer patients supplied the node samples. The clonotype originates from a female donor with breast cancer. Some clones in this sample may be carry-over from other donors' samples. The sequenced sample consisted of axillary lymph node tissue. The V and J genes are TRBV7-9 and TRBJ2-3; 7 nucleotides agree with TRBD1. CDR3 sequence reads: CASSLEGQSTDTQYF. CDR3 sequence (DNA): TGTGCCAGCAGCTTAGAGGGACAGAGCACAGATACGCAGTATTTT.